This TCR beta chain was found in a study of blood T cell repertoires in COVID-19. Everyone who took part was roughly 18 to 89 years old, and they came from 20 to 25 US areas. Participant-reported clinical history was the basis for cohort assignment. Exposed study participants had met a COVID-19 case within 2 weeks before entry. Original processing methods: Reference gene primer amplification yielded estimated nucleated cell counts. The assay was immunoSEQ multiplex PCR, and TCRdb's table has in-frame clones only and misses some. The V and J calls and clone size are taken from that table; D and trimming were inferred from the DNA. The sample records 250,000 to 350,000 clones, 85% to 90% being singletons. What was sequenced was PBMCs or T cells enriched from blood (not recorded which). The receptor comes from a woman aged 50 to 60 who had been exposed to COVID-19.

The CDR3: CASSFFGQGSGELFF. Here the CDR3 DNA reads TGTGCCAGCAGCTTTTTCGGACAGGGGTCCGGGGAGCTGTTTTTT. This sequence joins TRBV7-6 and TRBJ2-2; 9 nucleotides agree with TRBD1. The CDR3 is 15 residues long. In germline, CDR1 is SGHVS, CDR2 FNYEAQ. The ends lost 3 bases at V and 6 bases at J; junction bases unmatched: 5.